The next 7 T cell receptor beta chains were all read from a single sample in a study of blood T cell repertoires in COVID-19. Clones were sequenced by immunoSEQ multiplex PCR, and TCRdb holds only the in-frame ones, with some missing. The sample holds approximately 32,000 clones; 87% are singletons and the top ten take around 15%. The specimen was peripheral blood. The receptor source for this set is a man aged 60-69 years with active COVID-19.

CDR3 in DNA: TGTGCCAGCAGCTTAGACCCGGACACCGTTCAAGCTTTCTTT. Its protein product is CASSLDPDTVQAFF. V and J are TRBV7-9 and TRBJ1-1; the D gene is possibly TRBD1 (5 bases). The germline CDR1 and CDR2 sequences are SEHNR and FQNEAQ (reference sequence). This CDR3 contains 14 residues. The V gene lost 1 base and the J gene lost 9 bases, with 15 bases spanning the gap.

This sequence joins TRBV3-1 (or the pseudogene TRBV3-2) and TRBJ1-2; TRBD1 might be the D (5 bases). V gave up 1 base and J gave up 2 bases, with 11 bases separating them. CDR1 and CDR2 (germline): LGHDT, YNNKEL (reference sequence). The CDR3 length is 15 residues. The CDR3 protein is CASSQVGQLNYGYTF. The CDR3 DNA reads as TGTGCCAGCAGCCAAGTGGGGCAGCTAAACTATGGCTACACCTTC.

This chain links TRBV29-1 with TRBJ2-2; TRBD2 aligns across 10 bases. The CDR3 totals 15 residues. Trimming removed 3 bases from V and 5 bases from J; junction bases left unmatched: 6. The germline V gene has CDR1 SQVTM and CDR2 ANQGSEA. CDR3 sequence: CSVDLAGVGTGELFF. CDR3 sequence (DNA): TGCAGCGTTGATCTAGCGGGAGTAGGAACCGGGGAGCTGTTTTTT.

This clone was seen just once. The chain uses TRBV20-1 and TRBJ1-1; maybe TRBD1 (6 bases). The CDR3 sequence is 11 residues long. CDR1 and CDR2 from the germline V gene are DFQATT and SNEGSKA (reference sequence). V gave up 3 bases and J gave up 10 bases, with 12 bases separating them. This CDR3 is CSARGDTGAFF. The CDR3 DNA reads TGCAGTGCTAGGGGGGACACCGGAGCTTTCTTT.

The chain has TRBV7-3 and TRBJ2-7; 7 bases agree with TRBD1. The CDR3 spans 15 residues. V lost 3 bases and J lost 4; bases outside the gene matches: 9. Per germline, CDR1 SGHTA and CDR2 FQGTGA. CDR3 loop: CASSFGPGQKYEQYF. In DNA form, the CDR3 reads TGTGCCAGCAGCTTTGGGCCGGGACAGAAGTACGAGCAGTACTTC.

The gene calls are TRBV5-1 and TRBJ1-2; perhaps TRBD1 as D (5 bases). V lost 0 bases to trimming and J lost 7 bases, with 13 bases between them. This CDR3 contains 14 residues. Per the germline V gene, CDR1 is SGHRS and CDR2 is YFSETQ. CDR3 protein: CASSLDRSYSGYTF. For the CDR3, the DNA is TGCGCCAGCAGCTTGGACAGGTCGTACAGTGGCTACACCTTC.

The genes are TRBV27 and TRBJ1-2, with 7 nucleotides matching TRBD1. Trimming removed 8 bases from V and 7 bases from J; junction bases left unmatched: 7. Germline CDR1 and CDR2: MNHEY and SMNVEV (reference sequence). The CDR3 is 12 residues long. The CDR3 reads CASWDRLGGYTF. CDR3 DNA sequence: TGTGCCAGCTGGGACAGACTTGGTGGCTACACCTTC.